These T cell receptor beta chains were read from a single sample in a study of blood T cell repertoires in COVID-19. Profiled with immunoSEQ multiplex PCR; TCRdb holds only in-frame clones, not every one. The sample has about 65,000 clones; about 81% are singletons. The sequencing sample was made of peripheral blood. These receptors were collected from a man aged 80 or over with acute or convalescent COVID-19. Both conserved end residues are part of each CDR3. The D gene is left open where the match is weak. Clone size is not always given. Where it is, it says once, few, many or a class for expanded clones.

CDR3 DNA	CDR3 protein	V gene	J gene	clone size	D gene
TGCGCCAGCAGCCAAGATTGGGGACAGAATTCACCCCTCCACTTT	CASSQDWGQNSPLHF	TRBV4-1	TRBJ1-6	-	TRBD1
TGTGCCAGCAGCCAAGGGGACATTCGAAACACCATATATTTT	CASSQGDIRNTIYF	TRBV3-1/TRBV3-2	TRBJ1-3	-	-
TGTGCCAGCAATTTGCTAGCGGACGACAATGAGCAGTTCTTC	CASNLLADDNEQFF	TRBV9	TRBJ2-1	-	TRBD2
TGTGCCAGCAGCCAAGCGCTAGCGGGCACAGATACGCAGTATTTT	CASSQALAGTDTQYF	TRBV14	TRBJ2-3	once	TRBD2
TGTGCCAGCAGCCCGGGGACAGGGACACATATCTATGGCTACACCTTC	CASSPGTGTHIYGYTF	TRBV11-2	TRBJ1-2	-	TRBD1
TGTGCCAGCACCGAAGGGGGGACAGGGTACAATGAGCAGTTCTTC	CASTEGGTGYNEQFF	TRBV2	TRBJ2-1	-	TRBD1
TGTGCCAGCAGCCAAAGCAGGGGAAGTTTTTTCGGGGAGACCCAGTACTTC	CASSQSRGSFFGETQYF	TRBV3-1/TRBV3-2	TRBJ2-5	-	-
TGCGCCAGCAGCTTGGGAAGCGGGGGTCGGAACACTGAAGCTTTCTTT	CASSLGSGGRNTEAFF	TRBV5-1	TRBJ1-1	once	-
TGTGCCAGCAACCACAGGGAGCGTACTGAAGCTTTCTTT	CASNHRERTEAFF	TRBV7-9	TRBJ1-1	few	-
TGTGCCAGTAGTCTACGACTAGCGGGGGGGCCAGGAGATACGCAGTATTTT	CASSLRLAGGPGDTQYF	TRBV19	TRBJ2-3	-	TRBD2
TGTGCCAGTAGTACGAGGCGTTGGACAGGGGGCGACGAAGGTCAGCCCCAGCATTTT	CASSTRRWTGGDEGQPQHF	TRBV19	TRBJ1-5	-	TRBD1
TGCAGTGCTAGTAGGGGGGGCAGGAGCTATGGCTACACCTTC	CSASRGGRSYGYTF	TRBV20-1	TRBJ1-2	-	-
TGTGCCAGCAGCAGAAACATGGCGGGGGGTGATGGTGAGCAGTTCTTC	CASSRNMAGGDGEQFF	TRBV7-2	TRBJ2-1	few	TRBD2
TGTGCCAGCAGCTTGGGGGGGCAAGAGACCCAGTACTTC	CASSLGGQETQYF	TRBV7-2	TRBJ2-5	-	TRBD2
TGTGCCAGTAGTGAAGCGGGGCAGTTCTATGGCTACACCTTC	CASSEAGQFYGYTF	TRBV19	TRBJ1-2	-	-
TGTGCCAGTAGACCTACAGGGGATTCTGGGGCCAACGTCCTGACTTTC	CASRPTGDSGANVLTF	TRBV19	TRBJ2-6	-	TRBD1
TGTGCCAGCAGTTCTCCGGACAGGGGGCGAGAGGGCTACACCTTC	CASSSPDRGREGYTF	TRBV6-6	TRBJ1-2	-	TRBD1
TGTGCCAGCAAAGAACGAGGGACAGTATATAATTCACCCCTCCACTTT	CASKERGTVYNSPLHF	TRBV27	TRBJ1-6	few	TRBD1
TGTGCCAGCAGCTTAGTCGTCGGGTACACAGATACGCAGTATTTT	CASSLVVGYTDTQYF	TRBV11-3	TRBJ2-3	-	-
TGTGCCAGCAGCTTAGCTCGGGATCCAAAACTGTTTTTT	CASSLARDPKLFF	TRBV7-2	TRBJ1-4	once	-
TGTGCCAGCAGTTTATGGGGACAGGGTAAATGGGCTTTCTTT	CASSLWGQGKWAFF	TRBV28	TRBJ1-1	-	TRBD1
TGTGCCAGCAGCTCAACCCGGGATACAACCTTCGGGCCCCAGCATTTT	CASSSTRDTTFGPQHF	TRBV11-2	TRBJ1-5	once	-
TGTGCCATCAGTGAGTCACAAGTCGGGGCCAAAAACATTCAGTACTTC	CAISESQVGAKNIQYF	TRBV10-3	TRBJ2-4	-	-
TGTGCCAGCAGGCGGGACCGTGCAACTAATGAAAAACTGTTTTTT	CASRRDRATNEKLFF	TRBV6-5	TRBJ1-4	-	-
TGTGCCAGCTCCCGAACGGAGGTATACGAGCAGTACTTC	CASSRTEVYEQYF	TRBV18	TRBJ2-7	few	-
TGTGCCAGCAGCTCCTGGACTAGCCGGGGTATTGAGCAGTTCTTC	CASSSWTSRGIEQFF	TRBV5-4	TRBJ2-1	-	TRBD2
TGCAGCGCCGGGACAGGGATCTACGAGCAGTACTTC	CSAGTGIYEQYF	TRBV29-1	TRBJ2-7	few	TRBD1
TGCGCCAGCAGCTTGCGACAGGGTAACGGCTACACCTTC	CASSLRQGNGYTF	TRBV5-1	TRBJ1-2	-	TRBD1
TGTGCCAGTGCCCCGGGACAGCGGACCTACGAGCAGTACTTC	CASAPGQRTYEQYF	TRBV19	TRBJ2-7	-	TRBD1
TGCAGCGTTGACGGTCTAGCGGGTACCCAAGAGACCCAGTACTTC	CSVDGLAGTQETQYF	TRBV29-1	TRBJ2-5	-	TRBD2
TGTGCCAGCAGAGACTTCGCGGGAGACACAGATACGCAGTATTTT	CASRDFAGDTDTQYF	TRBV5-6	TRBJ2-3	once	TRBD2
TGTGCCAGCAGCCCGGGTAGCAATCAGCCCCAGCATTTT	CASSPGSNQPQHF	TRBV3-1/TRBV3-2	TRBJ1-5	-	-
TGTGCCAGCTCACCCACCCGCAGGGGAACAGATACGCAGTATTTT	CASSPTRRGTDTQYF	TRBV18	TRBJ2-3	-	-
TGTGCCAGCAGTCGTACCGAACTCTACGAGCAGTACTTC	CASSRTELYEQYF	TRBV27	TRBJ2-7	-	-
TGCGCCAGCAGCCAAGGGACAGGGGAAGTTGGGTCAACTAATGAAAAACTGTTTTTT	CASSQGTGEVGSTNEKLFF	TRBV4-1	TRBJ1-4	-	TRBD1
TGTGCCAGCAGCCCATCCAGTCAAGCTAACTATGGCTACACCTTC	CASSPSSQANYGYTF	TRBV7-6	TRBJ1-2	few	-
TGTGCCAGCCGTATTGCGGCAACTAATGAAAAACTGTTTTTT	CASRIAATNEKLFF	TRBV19	TRBJ1-4	-	-
TGTGCCAGCAGCCAAGGCTGGACAGGAGGGTCCTACGAGCAGTACTTC	CASSQGWTGGSYEQYF	TRBV3-1/TRBV3-2	TRBJ2-7	-	-
TGCGCCAGCAGCCCCCGGGACAGGGGGCTGGGCGAGCAGTACTTC	CASSPRDRGLGEQYF	TRBV4-1	TRBJ2-7	-	TRBD1
TGCGCCAGCAGCTTGGGGGCTAGTGGGAGCCCAGAGACCCAGTACTTC	CASSLGASGSPETQYF	TRBV5-1	TRBJ2-5	-	-
TGTGCCAGCAGTTCTTCTGTGAGGGGGCTAGGTCAGCCCCAGCATTTT	CASSSSVRGLGQPQHF	TRBV6-5	TRBJ1-5	-	TRBD1
TGTGCCAGCAGTGTTGGGACAGGGCACTATGGCTACACCTTC	CASSVGTGHYGYTF	TRBV25-1	TRBJ1-2	-	TRBD1
TGTGCCAGCAGTGAAGGGGGGGGTGACACTGAAGCTTTCTTT	CASSEGGGDTEAFF	TRBV6-1	TRBJ1-1	-	-
TGTGCCAGCAGACCGGGGGGGGGCGCGGGAACTGAAGCTTTCTTT	CASRPGGGAGTEAFF	TRBV5-4	TRBJ1-1	-	-
TGCGCCAGCAGCTTGGCCCTGTCAGCGGGCCTTTATAATTCACCCCTCCACTTT	CASSLALSAGLYNSPLHF	TRBV5-1	TRBJ1-6	-	-
TGTGCCAGCAGCTTGGGCGGGAGAGGATACCAAGAGACCCAGTACTTC	CASSLGGRGYQETQYF	TRBV7-3	TRBJ2-5	-	TRBD2
TGTGCCAGCAGCCAAATGGGGGGGCGGGCCTCCTACGAGCAGTACTTC	CASSQMGGRASYEQYF	TRBV3-1/TRBV3-2	TRBJ2-7	-	-
TGTGCCAGCAGAGCGGCTGGCGGCAATCAGCCCCAGCATTTT	CASRAAGGNQPQHF	TRBV28	TRBJ1-5	-	-
TGTGCCAGCAGCCCCCAGACAGGGAATCAGCCCCAGCATTTT	CASSPQTGNQPQHF	TRBV7-2	TRBJ1-5	few	TRBD1
TGTGCCAGCAGCTTGGGGCTGCCCTACGAGCAGTACTTC	CASSLGLPYEQYF	TRBV5-6	TRBJ2-7	-	-
TGTGCCAGCAGCCCGGCAGGACAGGGCTACTATGGCTACACCTTC	CASSPAGQGYYGYTF	TRBV7-3	TRBJ1-2	-	TRBD1
TGCGCCAGCAGCTTGGCGGGACAGGGTGTAGGCACTGAAGCTTTCTTT	CASSLAGQGVGTEAFF	TRBV5-1	TRBJ1-1	-	TRBD1
TGTGCCAGCAGAATTAGAGGGGGCTTGAATGAAAAACTGTTTTTT	CASRIRGGLNEKLFF	TRBV11-2	TRBJ1-4	-	TRBD1
TGTGCCAGCAGCTTGTACGGATGGGGCGGGGGGTCCCAAGAGACCCAGTACTTC	CASSLYGWGGGSQETQYF	TRBV5-8	TRBJ2-5	once	TRBD2
TGTGCCAGCAGTTACGTCCGCAGGGGGGTCACTGAAGCTTTCTTT	CASSYVRRGVTEAFF	TRBV6-5	TRBJ1-1	-	TRBD1